This TCR beta chain was retrieved from a study of CD8 T cells in Susac syndrome. Sequencing of TCR beta was performed on blood CD8+ T cells and on blood CD4+ T cells. Reverse transcription used roughly 0.5 to 1 ug RNA and random hexamers. MiXCR, run by TCRdb on the immunoSEQ multiplex PCR reads, gives a single entry per CDR3 protein. The data contain approximately 300,000 distinct CDR3 sequences, over 75% of them singletons. Unmatched junction bases numbered 6, after V lost 6 bases and J lost 5 bases. The length of the CDR3 is 13 residues. The rearrangement uses TRBV12-3 or TRBV12-4 and TRBJ2-5, with TRBD2 identical over 7 bases. The TCR originated in a human donor with multiple sclerosis. Material: CD8+ T cells from PBMCs. CDR3 bases: TGTGCCAGCAGCGGTACAGCGGGGGAGACCCAGTACTTC. This encodes CASSGTAGETQYF.